Each of the 31 T cell receptor beta chains below was sequenced from the same sample in a study of T cells in Graves' hyperthyroidism and ophthalmopathy. Amplification of TCR beta CDR3 regions was performed using RNA transcripts as template. HTBI primers were the set used in a first-round RT-PCR of the TCR CDR3. TCRdb reprocessed the multiplex PCR reads with MiXCR, giving one entry per CDR3 protein. The sample lists under 350,000 distinct CDR3 sequences; under 25% were seen once. Source material: blood. These TCRs come from a woman in her forties or fifties with Graves' hyperthyroidism.

This clonotype was observed many times. J is TRBJ2-4 and V is TRBV28, with TRBD2 matching over 12 bases. This CDR3 comprises 16 residues. The ends lost 5 bases at V and 4 bases at J; junction bases unmatched: 6. Germline V gives CDR1 MDHEN, CDR2 SYDVKM. The CDR3 DNA reads TGTGCCAGCAGTGCTAGCGGGAGGGCTGAGAAAAACATTCAGTACTTC. Amino acids: CASSASGRAEKNIQYF.

This clonotype was counted at least ten times. V usage is TRBV27 and J usage is TRBJ2-1; 7 positions agree with TRBD1. This CDR3 comprises 16 residues. J gave up 8 bases and V 8 bases, and 18 bases lay outside the gene matches. Germline CDR1 is MNHEY and CDR2 is SMNVEV (reference sequence). The CDR3 loop reads CASLKRGDSPTDEQFF. DNA of the CDR3: TGTGCCAGCCTAAAAAGAGGGGACAGCCCGACCGATGAGCAGTTCTTC.

This clonotype occurred a few times. This sequence joins TRBV4-1 and TRBJ2-1; possible D gene TRBD2, 5 bases. CDR1 MGHRA and CDR2 YSYEKL come from the germline V gene. The CDR3 spans 11 residues. Between the trimmed V and J ends, which lost 3 bases and 9 bases, there was a span of 6 bases. CDR3 protein: CASSHEGEQFF. CDR3 nucleotides: TGCGCCAGCAGCCATGAGGGTGAGCAGTTCTTC.

A few counts support this clonotype. The chain employs TRBV28 and TRBJ1-5; TRBD1 matches 10 bases. V lost 5 bases and J lost 7; bases outside the gene matches: 5. The CDR3 runs 14 residues. The germline V gene encodes CDR1 MDHEN and CDR2 SYDVKM. In DNA, the CDR3 is TGTGCCAGCAGTCAGGGACAGGGGAGGCAGCCCCAGCATTTT. Protein sequence: CASSQGQGRQPQHF.

This clonotype was detected ten times or more. The V call is TRBV10-3, the J call TRBJ2-2, with a weak D call TRBD1 (5 bases). Trimming took off 3 bases at V and 0 bases at J, with 8 bases between the two ends. CDR3 size: 15 residues. The germline gives CDR1 ENHRY, CDR2 SYGVKD. The CDR3 loop is CAISEQTANTGELFF. CDR3 sequence (DNA): TGTGCCATCAGTGAACAGACAGCGAACACCGGGGAGCTGTTTTTT.

In this sample, this clonotype turned up many times. The chain combines TRBV28 with TRBJ2-3, with TRBD1 matching 11 bases. The CDR3 spans 14 residues. The germline V gene has CDR1 MDHEN and CDR2 SYDVKM. The ends lost 6 bases at V and 4 bases at J; junction bases unmatched: 3. The CDR3 DNA follows: TGTGCCAGCAGGTGGGACAGGGGGGCAGATACGCAGTATTTT. Translating gives CASRWDRGADTQYF. Supplemented by reference TRBV28 and TRBJ2-3, the full variable domain reads DVKVTQSSRYLVKRTGEKVFLECVQDMDHENMFWYRQDPGLGLRLIYFSYDVKMKEKGDIPEGYSVSREKKERFSLILESASTNQTSMYLCASRWDRGADTQYFGPGTRLTVL.

This chain links TRBV11-2 with TRBJ2-2; 11 bases align to TRBD1. The CDR3 totals 15 residues. V shed 7 bases, J shed 3 bases, and the junction held 4 bases outside the gene matches. Germline V gene lookup returns CDR1 SGHAT and CDR2 FQNNGV. The CDR3 loop is CASNGGQGDTGELFF. For the CDR3, the DNA is TGTGCCAGCAATGGGGGACAGGGGGACACCGGGGAGCTGTTTTTT.

This clonotype has ten or more counts. The chain joins TRBV5-1 to TRBJ2-7; D is unresolved. CDR1 is SGHRS, CDR2 YFSETQ, per germline. The CDR3 totals 15 residues. With 0 bases removed from V and 2 bases from J, the gap between germline ends came to 12 bases. The CDR3 DNA is TGCGCCAGCAGCTTGGTTCGGCGGTCTCCCTACGAGCAGTACTTC. Translated, it gives CASSLVRRSPYEQYF.

This clonotype was seen repeatedly, ten times or more. The V and J genes are TRBV5-1 and TRBJ1-2; 9 nucleotides align to TRBD1. CDR1 and CDR2 from the germline V gene are SGHRS and YFSETQ. V lost 0 bases, J lost 8 bases, and 8 bases stayed unmatched. There are 15 residues in the CDR3. Here the CDR3 DNA reads TGCGCCAGCAGCTTGGCACCCTGGACAGGGGTCGGCTACACCTTC. This translates into CASSLAPWTGVGYTF.

This clonotype was counted ten times or more. The V gene is TRBV20-1, the J gene TRBJ2-7; possibly TRBD1 for D (5 bases). This CDR3 has 13 residues. Germline V gives CDR1 DFQATT, CDR2 SNEGSKA (reference sequence). V lost 3 bases and J lost 6, with 15 bases in between. DNA of the CDR3: TGCAGTGCTAGTGTCCAGGGTATGGGCGAGCAGTACTTC. Translated: CSASVQGMGEQYF.

This chain joins TRBV4-2 and TRBJ2-1, with TRBD2 identical over 7 bases. The CDR3 totals 15 residues. CDR1 and CDR2 (germline): LGHNA, YNFKEQ. V was clipped by 2 bases and J by 6 bases; unmatched bases: 7. CDR3 in amino acids: CASSQRSGTSNEQFF. The CDR3 DNA follows: TGTGCCAGCAGCCAAAGGAGCGGGACGTCCAATGAGCAGTTCTTC.

This clonotype was found many times. The chain links TRBV20-1 to TRBJ2-1; D perhaps matches TRBD2 (6 bases). The CDR3 consists of 14 residues. V was cut by 7 bases and J by 8 bases, with 21 bases left in between. The V gene's germline CDR1 is DFQATT and CDR2 SNEGSKA (reference sequence). Here the CDR3 DNA reads TGCAGTGGTCTAGGAGGCGGGGTTTTGGATGAGCAGTTCTTC. The encoded protein is CSGLGGGVLDEQFF.

This clonotype came up many times. The V call is TRBV24-1, the J call TRBJ2-5; TRBD1 might be the D (5 bases). The V gene's germline CDR1 is KGHDR and CDR2 SFDVKD. Between the trimmed V and J ends, which lost 5 bases and 5 bases, there was a span of 11 bases. This CDR3 contains 13 residues. The CDR3: CATSVGAAETQYF. CDR3 sequence (DNA): TGTGCCACCAGTGTAGGGGCTGCGGAGACCCAGTACTTC.

The chain joins TRBV27 to TRBJ1-1; D ambiguous. The CDR3 loop spans 13 amino acids. CDR1 is MNHEY and CDR2 is SMNVEV in the germline V gene (reference sequence). Trimming left V 6 bases short and J 0 bases short, with 8 bases between. The CDR3 DNA reads as TGTGCCAGCAGCCATCAGTTGAACACTGAAGCTTTCTTT. As protein: CASSHQLNTEAFF.

A word on this clonotype: A much more abundant neighbour one base away suggests this may be a read error. The chain employs TRBV19 and TRBJ2-1; D uncertain. The V end lost 4 bases, the J end lost 7 bases, and 20 bases lay between the germline ends. This CDR3 comprises 16 residues. CDR1 is LNHDA and CDR2 is SQIVND in the germline V gene (reference sequence). This CDR3 reads CASSTRLGDPLNEQFF. Here the CDR3 DNA reads TGTGCCAGTAGTACCCGGTTGGGCGACCCCCTAAATGAGCAGTTCTTC.

This clonotype has only a few counts. The chain joins TRBV19 to TRBJ1-5, with D maybe TRBD1 (6 bases). The germline V gene encodes CDR1 LNHDA and CDR2 SQIVND (reference sequence). V was shortened by 6 bases and J by 3 bases, with 12 bases between the two germline ends. There are 14 residues in the CDR3. CDR3 sequence (DNA): TGTGCCAGTAGGGACAGCCTTTTCAATCAGCCCCAGCATTTT. It codes for CASRDSLFNQPQHF.

This clonotype was detected many times. This chain connects TRBV12-5 to TRBJ2-1; D possibly corresponds to TRBD1 (6 bases). Germline assignment: CDR1 LGHNT and CDR2 FRNRAP. V lost 3 bases to trimming and J lost 2 bases, with 14 bases between them. This CDR3 has 16 amino acids. This CDR3 reads CASGFGHGGPYNEQFF. The CDR3 DNA reads as TGTGCTAGTGGTTTTGGTCATGGGGGCCCCTACAATGAGCAGTTCTTC.

This clonotype appeared many times. The chain couples TRBV30 to TRBJ1-1; D gene uncertain. The CDR3 totals 14 residues. V dropped 2 bases and J dropped 3 bases, with 13 bases sitting between them. Germline CDR1 is GTSNPN and CDR2 is SVGIG (reference sequence). The DNA for the CDR3 is TGTGCCTGGAGTATGGACCTTTGGGACACTGAAGCTTTCTTT. Amino acids: CAWSMDLWDTEAFF.

This clonotype appeared many times. J is TRBJ2-3 and V is TRBV24-1; 7 bases are shared with TRBD2. Germline CDR1 reads KGHDR; CDR2 reads SFDVKD. The CDR3 has 15 amino acids. V was pared by 5 bases and J by 1 base, with 5 bases of the junction left unmatched. The CDR3 region is CATSGAGAGTDTQYF. The CDR3 coding sequence is TGTGCCACCAGTGGTGCGGGAGCGGGCACAGATACGCAGTATTTT.

In this sample, this clonotype turned up a few times. The chain uses TRBV10-3 and TRBJ1-2, with D possibly being TRBD1 (5 bases). The CDR3 sequence is 14 residues long. V was cut by 7 bases and J by 0 bases, with 12 bases left in between. Germline CDR1 reads ENHRY; CDR2 reads SYGVKD. The CDR3 region is CAIKDTATNYGYTF. In DNA, the CDR3 is TGTGCCATCAAGGACACGGCAACTAACTATGGCTACACCTTC.

This clonotype was counted once. The J gene is TRBJ2-3, the V gene TRBV28; TRBD1 might be the D (6 bases). Germline V CDR1 and CDR2: MDHEN, SYDVKM. The CDR3 is made up of 12 amino acids. Trimming shortened V by 5 bases and J by 9 bases, and 12 bases separated the two germline ends. The CDR3 sequence: CASSNTGNTQYF. The CDR3 coding sequence is TGTGCCAGCAGTAACACAGGGAACACGCAGTATTTT.

This clonotype was found many times. The chain carries TRBV30 and TRBJ2-5, with unresolved D. Trimming took off 0 bases at V and 9 bases at J, with 8 bases between the two ends. Germline assignment: CDR1 GTSNPN and CDR2 SVGIG (reference sequence). The CDR3 consists of 11 residues. In nucleotides, the CDR3 is TGTGCCTGGAGTGTAGGTCCCCCCCAGTACTTC. Encoded protein: CAWSVGPPQYF.

The J gene is TRBJ1-6, the V gene TRBV18, with TRBD1 matching over 7 bases. There are 17 residues in the CDR3. Germline CDR1 reads KGHSH; CDR2 reads LQKENI. After removal of 6 bases from V and 8 bases from J, the junction contained 16 bases not matched to a gene. The CDR3 spells CASSQFPGTVRDSPLHF. The CDR3 nucleotides are TGTGCCAGCTCCCAATTTCCCGGGACAGTGCGGGATTCACCCCTCCACTTT.

This clonotype occurred a few times. J is TRBJ1-5 and V is TRBV6-1; D is unresolved. The CDR3 extends over 14 amino acids. Trimming removed 7 bases at V and 1 base at J, with 11 bases between. In germline, CDR1 is MNHNS, CDR2 SASEGT. The CDR3 DNA is TGTGCCAGCACAAGGGTGGAAAGCAATCAGCCCCAGCATTTT. Amino acids: CASTRVESNQPQHF.

This clonotype came up a few times. The chain has TRBV4-1 and TRBJ2-4; perhaps D is TRBD1 or TRBD2 (6 bases each). V lost 4 bases and J lost 0, with 13 bases in between. Germline V gives CDR1 MGHRA, CDR2 YSYEKL. The CDR3 has 16 amino acids. For the CDR3, the DNA is TGCGCCAGCAGCCCGGGGGACATTCTAGCCAAAAACATTCAGTACTTC. Translated, it gives CASSPGDILAKNIQYF.

This clonotype appeared many times. The genes are TRBV30 and TRBJ2-7; no definite D call. The CDR3 has 14 residues. Trimming removed 2 bases from V and 3 bases from J, with 14 bases in between. The germline V gene encodes CDR1 GTSNPN and CDR2 SVGIG (reference sequence). CDR3 in DNA: TGTGCCTGGAGTAGCCCGAGCAGTCGCTACGAGCAGTACTTC. Translated: CAWSSPSSRYEQYF.

The chain has TRBV7-9 and TRBJ1-1; a possible D gene is TRBD1 (6 bases). CDR1 and CDR2 from the germline V gene are SEHNR and FQNEAQ (reference sequence). The CDR3 totals 15 residues. Between the trimmed V and J ends, which lost 1 base and 5 bases, there was a span of 14 bases. The CDR3 loop is CASSLVGGLSTEAFF. The CDR3 nucleotides read TGTGCCAGCAGCTTAGTTGGGGGGCTAAGTACTGAAGCTTTCTTT.

This clonotype was observed at least ten times. The chain has TRBV20-1 and TRBJ1-1, with a weak D call TRBD1 (6 bases). The CDR3 runs 16 residues. Trimming cost V 6 bases and J 5 bases, with 25 bases left between them. The germline gives CDR1 DFQATT, CDR2 SNEGSKA (reference sequence). The DNA for the CDR3 is TGCAGTGCCAGAATCAGGGGAAGTATTAGCAAGACTGAAGCTTTCTTT. It encodes CSARIRGSISKTEAFF.

This clonotype was seen repeatedly, ten times or more. The CDR3 sequence: CASSPYSGFVNTEAFF. DNA of the CDR3: TGTGCCAGCTCACCCTACTCGGGTTTTGTGAACACTGAAGCTTTCTTT. This chain connects TRBV18 to TRBJ1-1; D remains unclear. Germline V gives CDR1 KGHSH, CDR2 LQKENI. CDR3 length: 16 amino acids. Between the trimmed V and J ends, which lost 3 bases and 0 bases, there was a span of 14 bases.

This chain connects TRBV20-1 to TRBJ2-4; D not certain. This CDR3 is built from 13 residues. CDR1 is DFQATT, CDR2 SNEGSKA, per germline (reference sequence). V was trimmed by 1 base and J by 6 bases, leaving 10 bases between them. The CDR3 region has the DNA TGCAGTGCTAGAGTCCCTCCGGGAAACATTCAGTACTTC. As protein: CSARVPPGNIQYF.

The sample holds many counts of this clonotype. The chain joins TRBV27 to TRBJ1-2, with D possibly being TRBD1 (5 bases). V gave up 3 bases and J gave up 1 base, with 9 bases separating them. The CDR3 loop spans 14 amino acids. Per germline, CDR1 MNHEY and CDR2 SMNVEV (reference sequence). CDR3 in amino acids: CASSLVGGNYGYTF. In nucleotides, the CDR3 is TGTGCCAGCAGTTTGGTCGGGGGTAACTATGGCTACACCTTC.